This TCR beta chain was sequenced for a study of blood T cell repertoires in COVID-19 (dated by TCRdb to between 2020 and 2021). Context from the whole study: Samples covering the acute and convalescent phases of COVID-19 were provided by collaborators in the United States, Italy and Spain. Deeply sampled blood TCRbeta repertoires from subjects exposed to, actively infected with, or recovered from COVID-19 were included in the dataset. Samples came from the ongoing ImmuneRACE study (first 160 participants) plus 1,254 subjects from 6 global collaborators. The prospective study material was composed of cDNA or gDNA derived from T cells, B-cell-depleted T cells, or PBMCs. The repertoires were released in a freely available public database intended as a resource for research on the immune response to SARS-CoV-2. Nearly every sample came with metadata listing a de-identified subject ID, COVID-19 status, age in years and sex. Where available, HLA class I and class II types were taken from metadata supplied by the sample provider and were not determined by assay-based typing. General conclusions and limits of the study: The amount of clinical and demographic metadata varied by source and participant and was provided uncurated.

The germline V gene provides CDR1 KGHDR and CDR2 SFDVKD. The CDR3, cysteine through phenylalanine, is 13 amino acids long. CDR3 DNA is the only sequence kept; it has 39 bases, read in frame from the first base. V lost 2 bases and J lost 4 bases; the stretch between them is 8 bases long. One collaborating source in Seattle enrolled patients during active infection and followed them longitudinally through the course of disease. Collaborating institutions collected whole blood in K2EDTA tubes following their own protocols. For TCRbeta analysis, collaborators shipped samples in one of three forms: frozen whole blood, isolated PBMCs, or DNA extracted from either of those sample types. TCRbeta CDR3 regions were amplified from genomic DNA using the immunoSEQ Assay, a bias-controlled multiplex PCR. The paper's data handling went like this. Within the assay, amplification of reference gene primers was used to estimate how many nucleated cells each sample contained. To quantify the absolute abundance of each unique TCRbeta CDR3 rearrangement, sequence reads were collapsed and filtered. For each sample, productive Simpson clonality was calculated by taking the square root of Simpson's diversity index across productive rearrangements. In TCRdb, the immuneACCESS table is reduced to in-frame sequences with V and J assigned. These tables do not hold every clone; where another copy was compared, an unresolved V gene accounts for under half, and the others remain unexplained. That table is the source of V, J and clone size, and D and trimming were worked out from the DNA. This sample lists around 230,000 clones; more than 75% were detected once. 11% of the sample goes to the ten largest clones.

With respect to this clone: Its binding antigen is unknown. No much larger clone exists at a distance of one base, and base qualities are not known.

This TCR was recovered from a man aged 45 to 65 with COVID-19, enrolled during active disease. The rearranged chain carries TRBV24-1 and TRBJ2-7, with no confident D gene call. The source material was peripheral blood. This receptor carries the CDR3 CATSDSSSYEQYF. At the DNA level, the sequence is TGTGCCACCAGTGATTCGTCCAGTTACGAGCAGTACTTC.